This TCR beta chain was identified during a study of post-analysis software for immune sequencing data. Background on the study: Patients with relapsing-remitting, secondary progressive and progressive-relapsing multiple sclerosis courses were all represented.

About this clonotype: Its antigen is not identified.

Every TCR beta cDNA library bore unique molecular identifiers. TCRdb re-called the PCR reads through MiXCR, storing one row per CDR3 protein. In the table there are hundreds of thousands of distinct CDR3 sequences, 53% of which are singletons. The study, taken as a whole, reports: Diversity measured as normalized Chao1 was significantly lower in multiple sclerosis patients than in controls.

The clonotype comes from a girl aged 5-17 years with multiple sclerosis. Sequencing used blood.

The CDR3 nucleotides are TGCAGTGCTCCGGGACTAGCGCATACGGATACGCAGTATTTT. This encodes CSAPGLAHTDTQYF. The chain carries TRBV20-1 and TRBJ2-3; 10 bases map to TRBD2. The V gene's germline CDR1 is DFQATT and CDR2 SNEGSKA (reference sequence). With V trimmed by 5 bases and J by 6 bases, 8 bases remained unmatched. This CDR3 contains 14 residues.